This T cell receptor beta chain stems from a study of CD8+ T cells in alopecia areata. Sequencing relied on a cDNA template that was reverse transcribed from extracted RNA. TCRdb's table, derived via immunoSEQ multiplex PCR, lists solely in-frame clones and lacks some. Here the sample spans about 180,000 clones, around 63% being singletons. Sequencing used CD4+ T cells sorted from blood, obtained at week 0. This clonotype originated in a human donor with alopecia areata.

Here the CDR3 DNA reads TGTGCCTGGACCCTGTACAATGAGCAGTTCTTC. Translated, it gives CAWTLYNEQFF. The chain recombines TRBV30 with TRBJ2-1; D is ambiguous. The CDR3 extends over 11 amino acids. The ends were cut back, 4 bases at V and 4 bases at J, with 5 bases in the middle. Per germline, CDR1 GTSNPN and CDR2 SVGIG (reference sequence).